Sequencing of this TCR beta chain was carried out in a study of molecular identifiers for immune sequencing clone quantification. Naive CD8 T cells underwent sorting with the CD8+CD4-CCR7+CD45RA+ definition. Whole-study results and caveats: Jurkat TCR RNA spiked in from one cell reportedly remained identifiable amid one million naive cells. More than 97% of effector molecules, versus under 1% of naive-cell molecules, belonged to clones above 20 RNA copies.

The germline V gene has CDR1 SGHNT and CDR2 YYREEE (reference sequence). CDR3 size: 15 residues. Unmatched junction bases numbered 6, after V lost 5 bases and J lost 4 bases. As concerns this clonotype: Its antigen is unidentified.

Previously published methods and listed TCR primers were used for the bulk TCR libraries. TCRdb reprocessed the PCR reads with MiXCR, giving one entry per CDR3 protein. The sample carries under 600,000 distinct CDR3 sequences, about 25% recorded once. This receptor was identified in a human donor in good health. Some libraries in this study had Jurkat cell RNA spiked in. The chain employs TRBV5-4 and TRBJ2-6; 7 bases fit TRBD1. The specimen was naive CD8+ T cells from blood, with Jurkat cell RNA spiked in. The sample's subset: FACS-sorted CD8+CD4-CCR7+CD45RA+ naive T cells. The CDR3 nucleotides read TGTGCCAGCAGTCAGACAGGGCCCGGGGCCAACGTCCTGACTTTC. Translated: CASSQTGPGANVLTF.